This TCR beta chain appears in the sequencing data of a study of T cells after yellow fever vaccination. CDR3 length: 14 amino acids. The V gene's germline CDR1 is KGHSH and CDR2 LQKENI. Trimming left V 6 bases short and J 7 bases short, with 13 bases between. Study-level findings and limits: Post-booster repertoires contained most primary-vaccination clones again (96% CD4, about 90% CD8).

The sample holds a few counts of this clonotype. Its antigen remains unidentified. Template switching by 5'RACE produced TCR cDNA, adding a universal primer site and UMIs. TCRdb redid the calling of the 5' RACE reads with MiXCR, one entry per CDR3 protein. The sample has roughly 340,000 distinct CDR3 sequences, approximately 3.9% seen once. The sequences come from PBMCs, collected 5 days after the yellow fever booster vaccination. V is TRBV18 and J is TRBJ1-6; D gene unclear. This clonotype was sampled from a man between 18 and 29 years old who received the YFV17D yellow fever vaccine. Here the CDR3 reads CASSYGPENSPLHF. The DNA of the CDR3 is TGTGCCAGCTCTTACGGCCCCGAGAATTCACCCCTCCACTTT.